Below, 12 T cell receptor beta chains from the same sample are listed, as sequenced in a study of blood T cell repertoires in COVID-19 (dated by TCRdb to 2020 to 2022). Libraries were constructed by the immunoSEQ multiplex PCR assay. This immuneACCESS table, as held by TCRdb, lists in-frame sequences with V and J called but not all clones. Of the missing ones, under half trace to an unresolved V gene in checked studies; the others have no known cause. The sample table records some 260,000 clones; about 86% of these occur just once. The top ten clonotypes cover 3.5% to 5% of the sample. What was sequenced was PBMCs or T cells enriched from blood (not recorded which). The receptors shown here come from a man aged 25 to 40 with acute COVID-19.

V gene TRBV19 combines with J gene TRBJ1-3, with D perhaps TRBD1 (6 bases). The CDR3 has 14 amino acids. CDR1 and CDR2 (germline): LNHDA, SQIVND (reference sequence). V was clipped by 5 bases and J by 2 bases, with 10 bases between them. The CDR3 nucleotides read TGTGCCAGTAGTCGGGGGGACACTGGAAACACCATATATTTT. It codes for CASSRGDTGNTIYF.

This clone came up a few times. This sequence joins TRBV5-1 and TRBJ1-3, with D maybe TRBD1 (5 bases). The CDR3 runs 14 residues. The germline gives CDR1 SGHRS, CDR2 YFSETQ. V dropped 1 base and J dropped 4 bases, with 9 bases sitting between them. CDR3 coding DNA: TGCGCCAGCAGCTTGACAGGTTACGGAAACACCATATATTTT. Translated: CASSLTGYGNTIYF.

The chain links TRBV3-1 (or the pseudogene TRBV3-2) to TRBJ2-1; 8 nucleotides line up with TRBD1. The trim removed 6 bases at V and 1 base at J, leaving 2 bases unmatched. The CDR3 extends over 14 amino acids. CDR1 and CDR2 from the germline V gene are LGHDT and YNNKEL (reference sequence). The CDR3 DNA is TGTGCCAGCAGAGACAGGGGTTCCTACAATGAGCAGTTCTTC. Amino acids: CASRDRGSYNEQFF.

The rearrangement joins TRBV6-6 to TRBJ1-2; 7 bases fit TRBD1. The CDR3 consists of 14 residues. V lost 5 bases to trimming and J lost 3 bases; unmatched junction nucleotides: 6. CDR1 is MNHNY, CDR2 SVGAGI, per germline (reference sequence). CDR3: CASSRIQGDYGYTF. The CDR3 nucleotides read TGTGCCAGCAGTAGGATCCAGGGGGACTATGGCTACACCTTC.

This chain joins TRBV19 and TRBJ1-5; TRBD1 might be the D (6 bases). V shed 5 bases and J shed 0 bases, with 29 bases lying between them. The CDR3 has 21 amino acids. Germline V gene sequence: CDR1 LNHDA, CDR2 SQIVND (reference sequence). CDR3 DNA sequence: TGTGCCAGTAGTCGTGTCTTTTCGAGACAGGATACCTATTATAGCAATCAGCCCCAGCATTTT. Residues: CASSRVFSRQDTYYSNQPQHF.

This clone was seen a handful of times. The chain recombines TRBV7-9 with TRBJ1-2; tentatively, D is TRBD1 (5 bases). V was pared by 1 base and J by 2 bases, with 8 bases between. The CDR3 consists of 14 residues. The germline CDR1 and CDR2 sequences are SEHNR and FQNEAQ (reference sequence). CDR3 DNA: TGTGCCAGCAGCTTAGTGCCAGGGAACTATGGCTACACCTTC. Protein: CASSLVPGNYGYTF.

In this sample, this clone turned up a few times. This chain uses TRBV4-3 with TRBJ1-4, with unresolved D. The CDR3 runs 15 residues. V lost 0 bases to trimming and J lost 14 bases, with 19 bases between them. The germline V gene has CDR1 LGHNA and CDR2 YSLEER. The CDR3: CASSQDIVRGARLFF. CDR3 bases: TGCGCCAGCAGCCAAGATATAGTTCGGGGAGCAAGGCTGTTTTTT.

This clone was seen a single time. This sequence joins TRBV11-2 and TRBJ1-1; D is unclear. CDR3 size: 13 residues. The V end was cut by 5 bases, the J end by 4 bases, with 11 bases between. Germline-derived CDR1 and CDR2 are SGHAT and FQNNGV. The CDR3 DNA reads TGTGCCAGCAGCCTCTTCGCGGGCACTGAAGCTTTCTTT. The encoded protein is CASSLFAGTEAFF.

The sample holds a few counts of this clone. The J gene is TRBJ2-3, the V gene TRBV6-2 or TRBV6-3; a possible D gene is TRBD1 (6 bases). The CDR3 loop spans 16 amino acids. The germline V gene has CDR1 MNHEY and CDR2 SVGEGT. Trimming shortened V by 2 bases and J by 4 bases, and 16 bases separated the two germline ends. CDR3 region: CASSYLGGRGPDTQYF. CDR3 DNA: TGTGCCAGCAGTTACCTAGGTGGCAGGGGTCCAGATACGCAGTATTTT.

The chain has TRBV19 and TRBJ2-5; TRBD2 matches 7 bases. CDR3 length equals 15 residues. The germline gives CDR1 LNHDA, CDR2 SQIVND (reference sequence). With V trimmed by 3 bases and J by 1 base, 5 bases remained unmatched. CDR3 bases: TGTGCCAGTAGTATCCCGGGGAGGGGCCAAGAGACCCAGTACTTC. It translates to CASSIPGRGQETQYF.

This chain joins TRBV6-5 and TRBJ1-2; 9 bases agree with TRBD1. Germline V gene data show CDR1 as MNHEY and CDR2 as SVGAGI. There are 13 residues in the CDR3. V lost 5 bases, J lost 8 bases, and 6 bases stayed unmatched. In nucleotides, the CDR3 is TGTGCCAGCAGTAAACAGGGGGCAGGGGGCTACACCTTC. It translates to CASSKQGAGGYTF.

The rearrangement joins TRBV9 to TRBJ2-3, with TRBD2 matching 11 bases. The ends lost 3 bases at V and 6 bases at J; junction bases unmatched: 6. CDR1 is SGDLS and CDR2 is YYNGEE in the germline V gene. CDR3 length equals 15 residues. The CDR3 reads CASSAQTSGADTQYF. The DNA of the CDR3 is TGTGCCAGCAGCGCCCAGACTAGCGGGGCGGATACGCAGTATTTT.